The 23 T cell receptor beta chains given below trace back to one sample, sequenced in a study of cytomegalovirus exposure and HLA in healthy donors. PCR was performed using 60 Vbeta and 13 Jbeta primers. The data were produced by immunoSEQ multiplex PCR, yet TCRdb's version contains in-frame clones alone and is incomplete. The sample lists 120,000 or so clones, around 69% occurring once. Source material: PBMCs. These receptor sequences come from a man aged 45-65 years in good health and CMV-seropositive.

This clone showed up just once. The V call is TRBV18, the J call TRBJ1-5; 7 nucleotides line up with TRBD1. CDR1 is KGHSH and CDR2 is LQKENI in the germline V gene. Trimming cost V 4 bases and J 6 bases; bases outside gene matches: 6. CDR3 size: 14 residues. The CDR3 reads CASSLTGDRQPQHF. CDR3 nucleotide sequence: TGTGCCAGCTCACTTACAGGGGATCGTCAGCCCCAGCATTTT.

This clone appeared a few times. The CDR3 nucleotides read TGTGCCAGCAGTGCTCTGGGCGGGAGGAAGGGCGGGGAGCTGTTTTTT. Translating it yields CASSALGGRKGGELFF. V and J are TRBV6-1 and TRBJ2-2, with 8 bases aligning to TRBD2. Germline CDR1 and CDR2: MNHNS and SASEGT. This CDR3 has 16 amino acids. With 4 bases clipped from V and 7 bases from J, the junction kept 11 bases outside the gene matches.

V and J are TRBV2 and TRBJ1-6; 11 nucleotides align to TRBD1. CDR1 and CDR2 from the germline V gene are SNHLY and FYNNEI. J gave up 7 bases and V 11 bases, and 7 bases lay outside the gene matches. CDR3 length: 14 amino acids. CDR3: CAGSGQGANSPLHF. The DNA of the CDR3 is TGTGCCGGCTCTGGACAGGGGGCAAATTCACCCCTCCACTTT.

V is TRBV6-5 and J is TRBJ2-1; TRBD2 aligns across 16 bases. J was trimmed by 6 bases and V by 10 bases; bases with no gene match: 6. Germline CDR1 reads MNHEY; CDR2 reads SVGAGI. This CDR3 has 15 amino acids. This chain's CDR3 is CATTGTSGRGNEQFF. The CDR3 DNA sequence: TGTGCCACCACCGGGACTAGCGGGAGGGGCAATGAGCAGTTCTTC.

V and J are TRBV5-6 and TRBJ1-2, with 7 bases fitting TRBD1. V dropped 4 bases and J dropped 5; count of bases not matched to a gene: 14. CDR1 SGHDT and CDR2 YYEEEE come from the germline V gene. This CDR3 is built from 16 residues. Written as DNA, the CDR3 is TGTGCCAGCAGCCCGGACAGGATCGTCGTTCCGTATGGCTACACCTTC. Translated, it gives CASSPDRIVVPYGYTF.

The chain carries TRBV11-2 and TRBJ1-2; TRBD1 is a possible D gene (6 bases). The CDR3 runs 15 residues. Germline lookup yields CDR1 SGHAT and CDR2 FQNNGV. The V gene lost 5 bases and the J gene lost 5 bases, with 18 bases spanning the gap. Here the CDR3 reads CASSPSMGAQYGYTF. CDR3 in DNA: TGTGCCAGCAGCCCCTCTATGGGGGCTCAGTATGGCTACACCTTC.

On this clone itself: A junction boundary mismatches the germline segment, possibly from a read error. The genes are TRBV4-1 and TRBJ2-7, with D possibly matching TRBD2 (5 bases). Germline CDR1 MGHRA, CDR2 YSYEKL. This CDR3 contains 12 residues. CDR3 region: CASSHARGLRYF. The CDR3 nucleotides are TGTGCCAGCAGCCACGCCAGAGGACTTAGGTACTTC.

Of note for this clone: A read error may account for a junction end that differs from germline. The chain joins TRBV7-2 to TRBJ2-7; 8 nucleotides agree with TRBD2. The CDR3 is made up of 12 amino acids. Looked up from germline, CDR1 is SGHTA and CDR2 is FQGNSA. Written as DNA, the CDR3 is TGTGCCAGCAGTCCCGGGGGGGGCCACCCCCGGTTC. Protein: CASSPGGGHPRF.

J is TRBJ2-1 and V is TRBV28; maybe TRBD1 (5 bases). From germline, CDR1 is MDHEN and CDR2 SYDVKM. CDR3 length: 17 residues. V lost 6 bases, J lost 6 bases, and 24 bases lay in between. Here the CDR3 DNA reads TGTGCCAGCAGACACTTGAGCCAACAGGATCGAAGCAATGAGCAGTTCTTC. Amino acid sequence: CASRHLSQQDRSNEQFF.

The CDR3 reads CASSLDRPYEQYF. In DNA, the CDR3 is TGTGCCAGCAGCCTAGACAGGCCCTACGAGCAGTACTTC. This chain connects TRBV5-5 to TRBJ2-7; a weak D match, TRBD1 (6 bases). From germline, CDR1 is SGHKS and CDR2 YYEKEE (reference sequence). V was trimmed by 4 bases and J by 2 bases, leaving 10 bases between them. This CDR3 is 13 amino acids long.

This clone was counted between two and nine times. This chain links TRBV14 with TRBJ2-7, with D hard to call. CDR1 SGHDN and CDR2 FVKESK come from the germline V gene. Trimming stripped 3 bases from V and 0 bases from J, with 12 bases between. The CDR3 contains 15 residues. CDR3 sequence: CASSHVGQTSYEQYF. The CDR3 DNA reads as TGTGCCAGCAGCCACGTGGGCCAGACCTCCTACGAGCAGTACTTC.

The V and J genes are TRBV2 and TRBJ2-2, with D possibly being TRBD2 (5 bases). The germline V gene has CDR1 SNHLY and CDR2 FYNNEI. Trimming cost V 6 bases and J 5 bases, with 10 bases left between them. This CDR3 has 13 residues. The CDR3 coding sequence is TGTGCCAGCAGGGCCTCGGGAACCGGGGAGCTGTTTTTT. This codes for CASRASGTGELFF.

The chain employs TRBV7-2 and TRBJ2-2; TRBD1 might be the D (7 bases). Trimming stripped 5 bases from V and 4 bases from J, with 14 bases between. CDR1 SGHTA and CDR2 FQGNSA come from the germline V gene. The CDR3 extends over 15 amino acids. CDR3 bases: TGTGCCAGCAGCCCCCAGGGGGGAGGCACCGGGGAGCTGTTTTTT. It specifies CASSPQGGGTGELFF.

The chain couples TRBV7-2 to TRBJ1-2; tentative D call: TRBD1 (6 bases). The CDR3 has 17 residues. V dropped 5 bases and J dropped 0 bases, with 19 bases sitting between them. Germline CDR1 is SGHTA and CDR2 is FQGNSA. The CDR3 region has the DNA TGTGCCAGCAGCCTAACAGGACAGAGATATACTAACTATGGCTACACCTTC. Protein: CASSLTGQRYTNYGYTF.

The V and J genes are TRBV10-3 and TRBJ1-1, with D possibly being TRBD1 (6 bases). Per germline, CDR1 ENHRY and CDR2 SYGVKD. V was pared by 10 bases and J by 1 base, with 13 bases between. This CDR3 region has 13 residues. In DNA, the CDR3 is TGTGCCACCCACAGGGTGCCGAACACTGAAGCTTTCTTT. Residues: CATHRVPNTEAFF.

The chain recombines TRBV7-9 with TRBJ2-2, with 7 bases that match TRBD2. Germline CDR1 and CDR2: SEHNR and FQNEAQ (reference sequence). This CDR3 has 16 amino acids. The J segment lost 7 bases and the V segment lost 4 bases, leaving 12 bases of the junction unmatched. CDR3 loop: CASSSRTSGALGELFF. The DNA of the CDR3 is TGTGCCAGCAGCTCCCGGACTAGTGGGGCCCTCGGGGAGCTGTTTTTT.

The chain combines TRBV11-2 with TRBJ2-3, with 7 nucleotides matching TRBD1. V was clipped by 6 bases and J by 0 bases; unmatched bases: 3. The CDR3 extends over 14 amino acids. From germline, CDR1 is SGHAT and CDR2 FQNNGV. The CDR3 is CASRGGVSTDTQYF. CDR3 coding DNA: TGTGCCAGCAGAGGGGGCGTTAGCACAGATACGCAGTATTTT.

This clone was found once. This chain uses TRBV7-9 with TRBJ2-1; D not resolved. CDR3 length: 14 residues. V dropped 7 bases and J dropped 10 bases, with 20 bases sitting between them. Per the germline V gene, CDR1 is SEHNR and CDR2 is FQNEAQ (reference sequence). CDR3 nucleotides: TGTGCCAGCACCGCGGATTATGTATGGAAGGAGCAGTTCTTC. It specifies CASTADYVWKEQFF.

J is TRBJ1-5 and V is TRBV18; D is unresolved. Germline V gene lookup returns CDR1 KGHSH and CDR2 LQKENI. The CDR3 is 13 residues long. Between the trimmed V and J ends, which lost 1 base and 7 bases, there was a span of 8 bases. The DNA for the CDR3 is TGTGCCAGCTCACCACACCGGGAGCAGCCCCAGCATTTT. Translating gives CASSPHREQPQHF.

V is TRBV7-9 and J is TRBJ1-4; the D is unclear. Germline assignment: CDR1 SEHNR and CDR2 FQNEAQ (reference sequence). The CDR3 runs to 14 residues. V was cut by 3 bases and J by 8 bases, with 13 bases left in between. Here the CDR3 reads CASSFPGLEEKLFF. For the CDR3, the DNA is TGTGCCAGCAGCTTCCCGGGGTTGGAAGAAAAACTGTTTTTT.

This chain connects TRBV15 to TRBJ2-3; no clear D. This CDR3 has 13 amino acids. Between the trimmed V and J ends, which lost 0 bases and 5 bases, there was a span of 6 bases. Germline V lookup: CDR1 LNHNV, CDR2 YYDKDF (reference sequence). The CDR3 sequence: CATSRDRVDTQYF. CDR3 bases: TGTGCCACCAGCAGAGACCGGGTAGATACGCAGTATTTT.

The chain couples TRBV9 to TRBJ2-7, with 7 bases lining up with TRBD2. The CDR3 length is 15 residues. The junction had 3 bases not matched to a gene; V was cut back by 0 bases and J by 0 bases. Germline V lookup: CDR1 SGDLS, CDR2 YYNGEE. The CDR3, as DNA: TGTGCCAGCAGCGTAGAGGCGGGAGCCTCCTACGAGCAGTACTTC. Protein sequence: CASSVEAGASYEQYF.

CDR3 nucleotide sequence: TGTGCCAGCACCCTGAGGAGCTCTGGGGCCAACGTCCTGACTTTC. Residues: CASTLRSSGANVLTF. The chain recombines TRBV13 with TRBJ2-6; D is undetermined. Germline values: CDR1 PRHDT, CDR2 FYEKMQ (reference sequence). Trimming left V 7 bases short and J 0 bases short, with 10 bases between. The CDR3 has 15 residues. The complete variable domain, with remaining parts taken from reference TRBV13 and TRBJ2-6, reads AAGVIQSPRHLIKEKRETATLKCYPIPRHDTVYWYQQGPGQDPQFLISFYEKMQSDKGSIPDRFSAQQFSDYHSELNMSSLELGDSALYFCASTLRSSGANVLTFGAGSRLTVL.